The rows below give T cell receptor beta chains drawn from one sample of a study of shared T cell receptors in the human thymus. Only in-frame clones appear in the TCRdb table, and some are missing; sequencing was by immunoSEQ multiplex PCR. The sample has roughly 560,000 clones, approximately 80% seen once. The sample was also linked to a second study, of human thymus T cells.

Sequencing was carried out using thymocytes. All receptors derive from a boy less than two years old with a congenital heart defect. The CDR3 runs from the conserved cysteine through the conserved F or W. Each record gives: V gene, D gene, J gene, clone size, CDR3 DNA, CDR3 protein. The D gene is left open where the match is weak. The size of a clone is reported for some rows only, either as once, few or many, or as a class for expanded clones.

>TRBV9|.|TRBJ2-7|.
TGTGCCAGCAGCGAGGCCCAGGGGTACTACGAGCAGTACTTC
CASSEAQGYYEQYF
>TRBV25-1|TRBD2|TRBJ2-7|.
TGTGCCAGCAGTCGGGACTACCTCCTATACGAGCAGTACTTC
CASSRDYLLYEQYF
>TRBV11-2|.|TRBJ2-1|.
TGTGCCAGCAGCTTACGGAGGACGGGAGACAATGAGCAGTTCTTC
CASSLRRTGDNEQFF
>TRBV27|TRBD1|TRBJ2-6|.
TGTGCCAGCCGGGGACAGGCCAGCTCTGGGGCCAACGTCCTGACTTTC
CASRGQASSGANVLTF
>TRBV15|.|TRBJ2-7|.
TGTGCCACCAGCAGAGATCTTGCCAGGGGGGCCTACGAGCAGTACTTC
CATSRDLARGAYEQYF
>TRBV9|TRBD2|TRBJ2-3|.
TGTGCCAGCAGCGTAGGGGCTAGCGGGAGAATTGCAGATACGCAGTATTTT
CASSVGASGRIADTQYF
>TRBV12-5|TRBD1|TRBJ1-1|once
TGTGCTAGTGGTTCCCCTACCAGGACAGGGGACACTGAAGCTTTCTTT
CASGSPTRTGDTEAFF
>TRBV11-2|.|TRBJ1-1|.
TGTGCCAGCAGCTTAAGACTCAGCGGGGGAGCTGAAGCTTTCTTT
CASSLRLSGGAEAFF
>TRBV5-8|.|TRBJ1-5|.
TGTGCCAGCAGCTTTCGGCAGGGGAGCAATCAGCCCCAGCATTTT
CASSFRQGSNQPQHF
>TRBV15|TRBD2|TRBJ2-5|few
TGTGCCACCAGCAGGGCCCCCGGGACTAGCGGGGAAGAGACCCAGTACTTC
CATSRAPGTSGEETQYF
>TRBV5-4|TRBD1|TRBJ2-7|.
TGTGCCAGCACCCCGGGACAGGGCTACGAGCAGTACTTC
CASTPGQGYEQYF
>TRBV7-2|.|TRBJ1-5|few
TGTGCCAGCAGCCGCACGGGCAATCAGCCCCAGCATTTT
CASSRTGNQPQHF
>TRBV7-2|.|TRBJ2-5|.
TGTGCCAGCAGGCCCAAGCCGCGGGAAGAGACCCAGTACTTC
CASRPKPREETQYF
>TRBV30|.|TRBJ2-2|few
TGTGCCTGGAGTGTGCCTAGCGTGACCACCGGGGAGCTGTTTTTT
CAWSVPSVTTGELFF
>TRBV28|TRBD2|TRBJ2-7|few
TGTGCCAGCAGTTTATGTCTCCGGACTAGCGGCTCCTACGAGCAGTACTTC
CASSLCLRTSGSYEQYF
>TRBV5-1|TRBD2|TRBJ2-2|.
TGCGCCAGCAGCTCGGGACTAGCGGGAGGGTCGGACACCGGGGAGCTGTTTTTT
CASSSGLAGGSDTGELFF
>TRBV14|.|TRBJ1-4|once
TGTGCCAGCAGCCAAGATCGGGGGGCCAGTAATGAAAAACTGTTTTTT
CASSQDRGASNEKLFF
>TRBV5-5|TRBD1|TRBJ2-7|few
TGTGCCAGCAGCTTTGGGACAGAGCCCTACGAGCAGTACTTC
CASSFGTEPYEQYF
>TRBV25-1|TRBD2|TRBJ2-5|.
TGTGCCAGCTATGGACTAGCGGCCCTTGAGGGGAAAGAGACCCAGTACTTC
CASYGLAALEGKETQYF
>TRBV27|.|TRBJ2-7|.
TGTGCCAGCAGTCCCCCCAGGGCGCGTCAGTACGAGCAGTACTTC
CASSPPRARQYEQYF
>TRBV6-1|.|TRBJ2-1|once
TGTGCCAGCAGTGAAACGATAGCCTCTGCGACCTACAATGAGCAGTTCTTC
CASSETIASATYNEQFF
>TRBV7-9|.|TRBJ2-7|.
TGTGCCAGCAGCCCAGGAGGGCGGGTTGGTGAGCAGTACTTC
CASSPGGRVGEQYF
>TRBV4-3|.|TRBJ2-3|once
TGCGCCAGCAGCCCGGGGACACTCCGAGATACGCAGTATTTT
CASSPGTLRDTQYF
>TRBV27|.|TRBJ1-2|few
TGTGCCAGCAGCGTAGGCCTGGGCCAGTGGCCCTATGGCTACACCTTC
CASSVGLGQWPYGYTF
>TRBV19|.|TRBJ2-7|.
TGTGCCAGTAGTATAGTTGCGGCCTACGAGCAGTACTTC
CASSIVAAYEQYF
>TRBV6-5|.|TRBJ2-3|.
TGTGCCAGCAGTTACGGTCAGGGAATCTGGTCTTATACGCAGTATTTT
CASSYGQGIWSYTQYF
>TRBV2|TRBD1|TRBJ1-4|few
TGTGCCAGCAGTGAAGGGCAGGGGGCAGGAAAACTGTTTTTT
CASSEGQGAGKLFF
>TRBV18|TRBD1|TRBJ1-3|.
TGTGCCAGCTCACCACGGGGACAGTACACCATATATTTT
CASSPRGQYTIYF
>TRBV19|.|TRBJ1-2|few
TGTGCCAGTAGTATGGGCGCGGCGGGACACTATGGCTACACCTTC
CASSMGAAGHYGYTF
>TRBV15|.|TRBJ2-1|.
TGTGCCACCAGTGTAGGGGCCCAGAGGACCTACAATGAGCAGTTCTTC
CATSVGAQRTYNEQFF
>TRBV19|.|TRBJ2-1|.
TGTGCCAGTAGTATTCCCCCCGTGCAGTTCTTC
CASSIPPVQFF
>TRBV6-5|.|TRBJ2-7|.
TGTGCCAGCAGTTACCAGGGGCTCCGCTACGAGCAGTACTTC
CASSYQGLRYEQYF
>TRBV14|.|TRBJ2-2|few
TGTGCCAGCAGCCAAGGTACCCTGGCCAGGGGATTTGCCGGGGAGCTGTTTTTT
CASSQGTLARGFAGELFF
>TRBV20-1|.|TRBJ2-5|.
TGCAGTCACTCCCGGGGGACCCAGTACTTC
CSHSRGTQYF
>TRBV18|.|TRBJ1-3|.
TGTGCCAGCTCACCAGGGGCAGGAAACACCATATATTTT
CASSPGAGNTIYF
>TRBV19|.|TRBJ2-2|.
TGTGCCACCCATCGGGGAACCGGGGAGCTGTTTTTT
CATHRGTGELFF
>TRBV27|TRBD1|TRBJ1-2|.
TGTGCCAGCAGTCCCGGGGGGACAGGGGGCTGGTATGGCTACACCTTC
CASSPGGTGGWYGYTF
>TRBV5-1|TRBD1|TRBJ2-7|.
TGCGCCAGCAGCCTTTGGACAGGCCAATCCTACGAGCAGTACTTC
CASSLWTGQSYEQYF
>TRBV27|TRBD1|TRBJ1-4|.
TGTGCCAGCAGAGTCACAGGGGCTGGTCAAAAACTGTTTTTT
CASRVTGAGQKLFF
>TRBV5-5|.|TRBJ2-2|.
TGTGCCAGCAGCTTGCAGGGGAAAGGTCCCTCGAACACCGGGGAGCTGTTTTTT
CASSLQGKGPSNTGELFF
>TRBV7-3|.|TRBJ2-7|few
TGTGCCAGCAAGTCGTCCGGGGTGAGGTACGAGCAGTACTTC
CASKSSGVRYEQYF
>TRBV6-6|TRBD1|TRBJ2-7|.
TGTGCCAGCAGTTACTCGAACGAGGGGGCTTCTAGGGAGCAGTACTTC
CASSYSNEGASREQYF
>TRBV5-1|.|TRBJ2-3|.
TGCGCCAGCAGCTTGCCGACTAGGTCAGATACGCAGTATTTT
CASSLPTRSDTQYF
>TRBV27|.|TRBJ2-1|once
TGTGCCAGCAGTTCTATCGAGGGTTTTCCATACAATGAGCAGTTCTTC
CASSSIEGFPYNEQFF
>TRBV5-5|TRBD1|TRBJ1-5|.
TGTGCCAGCTGCCCCACGGGACAGAAAGATAGCAATCAGCCCCAGCATTTT
CASCPTGQKDSNQPQHF
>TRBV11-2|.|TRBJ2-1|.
TGTGCCAGCAGCACCGGAGTATCGGATGAGCAGTTCTTC
CASSTGVSDEQFF
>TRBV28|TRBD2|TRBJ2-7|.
TGTGCCAGCAGTTTTAGCGGGGGATCATCCTACGAGCAGTACTTC
CASSFSGGSSYEQYF
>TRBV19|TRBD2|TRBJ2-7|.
TGTGCCAGTAGTATAGACCCCCTCAGCGGGAGTGAAACCTACGAGCAGTACTTC
CASSIDPLSGSETYEQYF
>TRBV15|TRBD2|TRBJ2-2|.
TGTGCCACCAGCTACGCATCTGGACTAGCGGGAGATACCGGGGAGCTGTTTTTT
CATSYASGLAGDTGELFF
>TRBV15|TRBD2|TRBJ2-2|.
TGTGCCACCAGCAGACATAGCGGGGGGGTACGCACCGGGGAGCTGTTTTTT
CATSRHSGGVRTGELFF
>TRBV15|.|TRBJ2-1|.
TGTGCCACCAGCAGTATGTGCGAGGGTCCTGAGTTCTTC
CATSSMCEGPEFF
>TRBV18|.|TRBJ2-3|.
TGTGCCAGCTCACCACAACCAAGCGGCGTCACAGATACGCAGTATTTT
CASSPQPSGVTDTQYF
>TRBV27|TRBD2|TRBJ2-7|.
TGTGCCAGCAGTTTTTCGGGAGGGCCTTACGAGCAGTACTTC
CASSFSGGPYEQYF
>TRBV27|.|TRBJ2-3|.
TGTGCCAGCAGTTTATATAGCCGGGCAGATACGCAGTATTTT
CASSLYSRADTQYF
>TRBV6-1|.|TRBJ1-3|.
TGTGCCAGCAGTGAACTTTGGCTCCTGGGCACGGGAAACACCATATATTTT
CASSELWLLGTGNTIYF
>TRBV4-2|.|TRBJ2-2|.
TGTGCCAGCAGCGGGCTAAACACCGGGGAGCTGTTTTTT
CASSGLNTGELFF
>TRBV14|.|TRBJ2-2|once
TGTGCCAGCAGCCAAGACTCCAGGGCTCGCACCGGGGAGCTGTTTTTT
CASSQDSRARTGELFF
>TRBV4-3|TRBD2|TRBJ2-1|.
TGCGCCAGCAGCCATGGGACTAGGAATGAGCAGTTCTTC
CASSHGTRNEQFF
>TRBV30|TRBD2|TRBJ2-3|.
TGTGCCTGGAGCGCTAGCGGGAGAGGCGATACGCAGTATTTT
CAWSASGRGDTQYF
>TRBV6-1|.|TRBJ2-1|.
TGTGCCAGCAGTGAAGGGGGCGCTTCCTACAATGAGCAGTTCTTC
CASSEGGASYNEQFF